This is a list of T cell receptor beta chains from one sample in a study of vaccination and CD4 T cells after COVID-19. TCRdb used MiXCR to reprocess the PCR reads, holding one entry per CDR3 protein. The data contain about 15,000 distinct CDR3 sequences, less than 70% of them singletons. The specimen was CD4+ T cells from blood, collected after SARS-CoV-2 vaccination. Every receptor here comes from a human donor who had recovered from COVID-19. Each CDR3 is given with its conserved first and last residue. The order of the fields is V gene, J gene, clone size, D gene, CDR3 DNA, CDR3 protein. The D gene is left open where the match is weak. The listing skips clone size in some rows; elsewhere it reads once, few, many or a size class.

TRBV30	TRBJ2-5	few	TRBD2	TGTGCCTGGAGTGAAGGGGCGGGAGCGTCGGGTGAGACCCAGTACTTC	CAWSEGAGASGETQYF
TRBV7-2	TRBJ2-7	few	-	TGTGCCAGCAGCCCCTATAGACAGAGTACCTACGAGCAGTACTTC	CASSPYRQSTYEQYF
TRBV20-1	TRBJ2-3	-	TRBD2	TGCAGTGCTAGAGACCAGACTAGCAGCACAGATACGCAGTATTTT	CSARDQTSSTDTQYF
TRBV2	TRBJ1-5	-	-	TGTGCCAGCAGGGGACTTAGCAATCAGCCCCAGCATTTT	CASRGLSNQPQHF
TRBV7-8	TRBJ2-3	-	-	TGTGCCAGCAGCCCGGGACCCAGAAGCACAGATACGCAGTATTTT	CASSPGPRSTDTQYF
TRBV11-3	TRBJ2-5	-	-	TGTGCCAGCAGCGTCGGGGGGCTCGAAGAGACCCAGTACTTC	CASSVGGLEETQYF
TRBV20-1	TRBJ2-7	-	TRBD2	TGCAGTGCTAGAGATCGGAGTAGCGGGAATAACGAGCAGTACTTC	CSARDRSSGNNEQYF
TRBV15	TRBJ1-6	-	-	TGTGCCACCAGCAGCGATTATTATGGGACACAGGCTTCACCCCTCCACTTT	CATSSDYYGTQASPLHF
TRBV28	TRBJ1-4	-	-	TGTGCCAGCAGACGGCCGGGACACGGGCCGGGGAAACTGTTTTTT	CASRRPGHGPGKLFF
TRBV2	TRBJ2-7	-	-	TGTGCCAGCGGGGCCCCCTTCTCCTACGAGCAGTACTTC	CASGAPFSYEQYF
TRBV6-2/TRBV6-3	TRBJ2-1	few	-	TGTGCCAGCAGATTCGATACGGAGCAGTTCTTC	CASRFDTEQFF
TRBV7-8	TRBJ2-2	once	-	TGTGCCAGCAGCTTAGAGGGGCATGGAAACACCGGGGAGCTGTTTTTT	CASSLEGHGNTGELFF
TRBV19	TRBJ2-3	-	-	TGTGCCAGTAGTATAGACCGATCAGATACGCAGTATTTT	CASSIDRSDTQYF
TRBV7-3	TRBJ1-1	-	-	TGTGCCAGCAGCTTAACAGTGCAAGCTGAAGCTTTCTTT	CASSLTVQAEAFF
TRBV27	TRBJ1-2	-	TRBD1	TGTGCCAGCAGTACGAGGGGGCTGTTTGGCTACACCTTC	CASSTRGLFGYTF
TRBV19	TRBJ2-2	once	TRBD1	TGTGCCAGTAGGGGGACAGGGGTAGCCGGGGAGCTGTTTTTT	CASRGTGVAGELFF
TRBV21-1	TRBJ2-3	few	-	TGTGCCAGCAGCAAAAGGGGGGCTAGGAATGAAGATACGCAGTATTTT	CASSKRGARNEDTQYF
TRBV6-5	TRBJ1-2	-	-	TGTGCCAGCAGTTACCGCATGACAGGAAGCGGCTACACCTTC	CASSYRMTGSGYTF